This TCR beta chain was identified during a study of cytomegalovirus exposure and HLA in healthy donors. About the research overall: Samples from HLA-typed donors yielded approximately 80 million unique TCRs in an early data release. Study outcomes and limitations: From TCR beta sequences, most subjects' HLA-A and HLA-B alleles were reportedly predicted accurately. In a later analysis, HLA-C alleles had the fewest associated TCRs, DRB1 alleles the most. CMV antigen specificity was confirmed in vitro for three CMV-associated chains.

Concerning this clone itself: The antigen is undetermined.

Amplification used 60 Vbeta primers and 13 Jbeta primers. Generated by immunoSEQ multiplex PCR, the TCRdb table keeps only in-frame clones and is missing some. Of about 190,000 clones in the sample, over 75% were seen once. V was pared by 5 bases and J by 13 bases, with 15 bases of the junction left unmatched. The CDR3 covers 14 residues. Germline V CDR1 and CDR2: SEHNR, FQNEAQ (reference sequence). The chain carries TRBV7-9 and TRBJ1-1; 8 nucleotides match TRBD1. This clonotype originated in a man in his forties or fifties in good health and CMV-seronegative. The sequenced material came from PBMCs. The CDR3 region has the DNA TGTGCCAGCAGCGTGTTCTCGGGACAGGAGTTTCTTTTCTTT. It specifies CASSVFSGQEFLFF.